This T cell receptor beta chain was found in a study of regulatory T cells in long-lasting Graves disease. HTBI primers from iRepertoire and Arm-PCR of CDR3 regions yielded the TCR beta libraries. MiXCR was run by TCRdb on the multiplex PCR reads, yielding one entry per CDR3 protein. The sample records about 360,000 distinct CDR3 sequences, around 15% being singletons. Time point specified: newly diagnosed GD, antithyroid drugs for less than 3 months. RNA isolated from PBMCs was used to make the TCR library. An endocrinology department located in Xi'an, China, was where the patients came from. The CDR3 covers 15 residues. CDR1 and CDR2 (germline): SGHVS, FQNEAQ. Losses at the gene ends were 6 bases for V and 2 bases for J; bases not matched to a gene: 4. The same data also went into a second study, on T cells in Graves' hyperthyroidism and ophthalmopathy.

This sequence was found in a woman younger than 35 with Graves disease. The chain couples TRBV7-8 to TRBJ1-5; 10 positions match TRBD1. This sample comprised peripheral blood mononuclear cells (PBMCs), obtained at new diagnosis, from a patient treated with antithyroid drugs. This CDR3 is CASSRDRGGNQPQHF. CDR3 sequence (DNA): TGTGCCAGCAGTCGGGACAGGGGAGGCAATCAGCCCCAGCATTTT. Variable domain in full (rest from reference TRBV7-8 and TRBJ1-5): GAGVSQSPRYKVAKRGQDVALRCDPISGHVSLFWYQQALGQGPEFLTYFQNEAQLDKSGLPSDRFFAERPEGSVSTLKIQRTQQEDSAVYLCASSRDRGGNQPQHFGDGTRLSIL.